This passage covers 28 T cell receptor beta chains from one sample sequenced in a study of technical replicates of blood from a handful of donors. Here immunoSEQ multiplex PCR was the method, and the copy in TCRdb shows in-frame clones only, minus some. This sample yields 65,000 to 90,000 clones, of which around 90% are seen a single time; about 0.27% belongs to the top ten. The sequenced material came from T cells isolated from PBMCs. The source of these receptors is a human donor in good health.

The rearrangement links TRBV5-1 to TRBJ1-4; D is unclear. Germline assignment: CDR1 SGHRS and CDR2 YFSETQ. The ends were cut back, 4 bases at V and 1 base at J, with 17 bases in the middle. The CDR3 length is 17 residues. CDR3 sequence reads: CASSPKYVSVTNEKLFF. The CDR3 DNA follows: TGCGCCAGCAGCCCTAAATACGTATCTGTAACTAATGAAAAACTGTTTTTT.

This chain connects TRBV4-1 to TRBJ2-7; 7 bases align to TRBD2. Germline V CDR1 and CDR2: MGHRA, YSYEKL. J gave up 4 bases and V 1 base, and 10 bases lay outside the gene matches. CDR3 size: 16 residues. This CDR3 reads CASSQVRTGGGYEQYF. CDR3 bases: TGCGCCAGCAGCCAAGTCCGGACGGGGGGAGGTTACGAGCAGTACTTC.

The rearrangement joins TRBV19 to TRBJ2-3, with 10 bases that match TRBD2. The germline CDR1 and CDR2 sequences are LNHDA and SQIVND (reference sequence). CDR3 length: 14 amino acids. After removal of 6 bases from V and 1 base from J, the junction contained 1 base not matched to a gene. CDR3 coding DNA: TGTGCCAGTAGGGGGACTAGCGGCACAGATACGCAGTATTTT. Translated: CASRGTSGTDTQYF.

The J gene is TRBJ2-7, the V gene TRBV28; 8 bases line up with TRBD1. The CDR3 contains 12 residues. Germline trimming cut 8 bases from V and 6 bases from J; bases unmatched to any gene: 6. Germline V CDR1 and CDR2: MDHEN, SYDVKM. CDR3 sequence: CASGDRSFEQYF. CDR3 nucleotides: TGTGCCAGCGGGGACAGGAGTTTCGAGCAGTACTTC.

The chain combines TRBV19 with TRBJ1-3; 9 bases line up with TRBD1. The CDR3 has 14 amino acids. The V segment lost 1 base and the J segment 10 bases; nucleotides outside the gene matches: 5. Germline lookup yields CDR1 LNHDA and CDR2 SQIVND (reference sequence). This CDR3 is CASSIGDREITIYF. The CDR3 DNA follows: TGTGCCAGTAGTATAGGGGACAGGGAGATTACCATATATTTT.

The chain employs TRBV30 and TRBJ1-3; D call uncertain. This CDR3 region has 13 residues. The V end lost 0 bases, the J end lost 3 bases, and 6 bases lay between the germline ends. Looked up from germline, CDR1 is GTSNPN and CDR2 is SVGIG (reference sequence). The CDR3 DNA reads TGTGCCTGGAGTGTATCGTTTGGAAACACCATATATTTT. Residues: CAWSVSFGNTIYF. The full variable domain, rest sourced from reference TRBV30 and TRBJ1-3, is SQTIHQWPATLVQPVGSPLSLECTVEGTSNPNLYWYRQAAGRGLQLLFYSVGIGQISSEVPQNLSASRPQDRQFILSSKKLLLSDSGFYLCAWSVSFGNTIYFGEGSWLTVV.

The table lists this clone with a count of one. The chain employs TRBV6-1 and TRBJ2-2; 8 positions match TRBD2. CDR3 length: 14 amino acids. CDR1 is MNHNS and CDR2 is SASEGT in the germline V gene. Losses at the gene ends were 6 bases for V and 6 bases for J; bases not matched to a gene: 6. The CDR3 region is CASSPAGVPGELFF. CDR3 sequence (DNA): TGTGCCAGCAGCCCAGCGGGAGTCCCCGGGGAGCTGTTTTTT.

The gene calls are TRBV6-1 and TRBJ2-2; a possible D gene is TRBD2 (5 bases). V lost 6 bases, J lost 8 bases, and 7 bases lay in between. Germline CDR1 and CDR2: MNHNS and SASEGT. This CDR3 has 11 residues. The CDR3 region has the DNA TGTGCCAGCAGCAGACTAGGGGAGCTGTTTTTT. It is translated as CASSRLGELFF.

V usage is TRBV19 and J usage is TRBJ1-3; 8 bases map to TRBD1. With V trimmed by 3 bases and J by 1 base, 11 bases remained unmatched. The CDR3 contains 18 residues. Germline CDR1 LNHDA, CDR2 SQIVND (reference sequence). The CDR3 loop reads CASSILIGQGVSGNTIYF. The CDR3 DNA is TGTGCCAGTAGTATTTTAATCGGACAGGGCGTTTCTGGAAACACCATATATTTT.

The chain couples TRBV27 to TRBJ2-3; 9 bases line up with TRBD1. Per germline, CDR1 MNHEY and CDR2 SMNVEV (reference sequence). The CDR3 length is 16 residues. The V segment lost 5 bases and the J segment 3 bases; nucleotides outside the gene matches: 9. CDR3 amino acids: CASSVSGQGQTDTQYF. DNA of the CDR3: TGTGCCAGCAGTGTCTCGGGACAGGGTCAGACAGATACGCAGTATTTT.

This rearrangement joins TRBV18 to TRBJ2-1, with D hard to call. Trimming pared 0 bases from V and 3 bases from J, leaving 15 bases between. There are 17 residues in the CDR3. Germline V gene data show CDR1 as KGHSH and CDR2 as LQKENI. This chain's CDR3 is CASSPPTYDANYNEQFF. In DNA form, the CDR3 reads TGTGCCAGCTCACCACCTACATACGATGCCAACTACAATGAGCAGTTCTTC. The variable domain in full, completed from reference TRBV18 and TRBJ2-1, reads NAGVMQNPRHLVRRRGQEARLRCSPMKGHSHVYWYRQLPEEGLKFMVYLQKENIIDESGMPKERFSAEFPKEGPSILRIQQVVRGDSAAYFCASSPPTYDANYNEQFFGPGTRLTVL.

The chain has TRBV19 and TRBJ2-2; D not certain. CDR3 length: 15 amino acids. The germline V and J ends were trimmed by 3 bases and 4 bases, with 12 bases remaining between them. Germline CDR1 and CDR2: LNHDA and SQIVND (reference sequence). The CDR3 is CASSIELGATGELFF. The CDR3 DNA is TGTGCCAGTAGTATCGAACTCGGAGCCACCGGGGAGCTGTTTTTT.

The chain links TRBV4-1 to TRBJ1-5, with D tentatively TRBD1 (5 bases). Trimming removed 1 base at V and 0 bases at J, with 13 bases between. Germline lookup yields CDR1 MGHRA and CDR2 YSYEKL. The CDR3 is 17 amino acids. The CDR3 DNA reads as TGCGCCAGCAGCCAAGGGGCGGGGCGCTATAGCAATCAGCCCCAGCATTTT. This encodes CASSQGAGRYSNQPQHF.

This sequence joins TRBV19 and TRBJ2-7; no definite D call. Germline CDR1 is LNHDA and CDR2 is SQIVND (reference sequence). Trimming took off 6 bases at V and 1 base at J, with 13 bases between the two ends. The CDR3 runs 14 residues. This CDR3 is CASSMRLGSYEQYF. The CDR3 DNA is TGTGCCAGTAGCATGCGGTTAGGATCCTACGAGCAGTACTTC. The full variable domain, completed using reference TRBV19 and TRBJ2-7, is DGGITQSPKYLFRKEGQNVTLSCEQNLNHDAMYWYRQDPGQGLRLIYYSQIVNDFQKGDIAEGYSVSREKKESFPLTVTSAQKNPTAFYLCASSMRLGSYEQYFGPGTRLTVT.

The J gene is TRBJ2-1, the V gene TRBV5-1; tentative D call: TRBD1 (5 bases). V was pared by 4 bases and J by 4 bases, with 18 bases between. Per germline, CDR1 SGHRS and CDR2 YFSETQ. The CDR3 contains 16 residues. CDR3 sequence reads: CASSPRSGFAYNEQFF. For the CDR3, the DNA is TGCGCCAGCAGCCCACGTTCAGGGTTTGCGTACAATGAGCAGTTCTTC.

V and J are TRBV29-1 and TRBJ1-2; 7 nucleotides align to TRBD1. The V and J ends lost 7 bases and 4 bases, in that order; junction bases with no gene match: 21. Germline V gene lookup returns CDR1 SQVTM and CDR2 ANQGSEA. CDR3 length equals 17 residues. The CDR3 DNA reads as TGCAGCGCGGCCGAGGGGACAGAGAGCTCCCAGGGCTATGGCTACACCTTC. This sequence encodes CSAAEGTESSQGYGYTF.

This chain connects TRBV11-3 to TRBJ2-2; TRBD1 aligns across 10 bases. This CDR3 region has 15 residues. CDR1 and CDR2 (germline): SGHNT, YENEEA. With V trimmed by 6 bases and J by 5 bases, 6 bases remained unmatched. In nucleotides, the CDR3 is TGTGCCAGCAGTTCGGGACAGGGGAGGACCGGGGAGCTGTTTTTT. This encodes CASSSGQGRTGELFF.

This sequence joins TRBV7-9 and TRBJ2-3; 9 bases map to TRBD2. The CDR3 is 14 residues long. Trimming at V came to 2 bases and at J to 6 bases, leaving 3 bases not matched to a gene. Germline values: CDR1 SEHNR, CDR2 FQNEAQ (reference sequence). The CDR3 loop reads CASSLFSGSDTQYF. Written as DNA, the CDR3 is TGTGCCAGCAGCTTATTTAGCGGGAGCGATACGCAGTATTTT.

The chain combines TRBV11-3 with TRBJ2-1; possible D gene TRBD2, 6 bases. CDR1 is SGHNT, CDR2 YENEEA, per germline. The CDR3 length is 14 residues. Trimming removed 3 bases at V and 6 bases at J, with 12 bases between. CDR3 protein: CASSLRFGSNEQFF. The CDR3 DNA reads TGTGCCAGCAGCTTGCGCTTCGGGAGCAATGAGCAGTTCTTC. Based on the CDR3 plus reference TRBV11-3 and TRBJ2-1, the full variable domain is EAGVVQSPRYKIIEKKQPVAFWCNPISGHNTLYWYLQNLGQGPELLIRYENEEAVDDSQLPKDRFSAERLKGVDSTLKIQPAELGDSAVYLCASSLRFGSNEQFFGPGTRLTVL.

The chain links TRBV7-3 to TRBJ2-7, with TRBD2 as a possible D gene (5 bases). Germline CDR1 SGHTA, CDR2 FQGTGA. Between the trimmed V and J ends, which lost 2 bases and 4 bases, there was a span of 9 bases. This CDR3 is built from 13 residues. The CDR3 spells CASSLDYLYEQYF. The CDR3 DNA follows: TGTGCCAGCAGCTTAGACTATCTTTACGAGCAGTACTTC.

A word on this clone: The junction departs from the called germline gene at one end, perhaps through a read error. This chain connects TRBV11-2 to TRBJ2-3, with 10 bases identical to TRBD1. Per germline, CDR1 SGHAT and CDR2 FQNNGV. The CDR3 has 16 amino acids. CDR3 in amino acids: CASSYGQGGFTNTQYF. Written as DNA, the CDR3 is TGTGCCAGCAGCTATGGACAGGGGGGATTCACAAATACGCAGTATTTT.

With regard to this clone: An end of the junction does not agree with germline; a read error may underlie this. The chain employs TRBV7-7 and TRBJ1-2; 11 bases match TRBD1. The CDR3 consists of 17 residues. CDR1 is SSHAT and CDR2 is FNYEAQ in the germline V gene (reference sequence). CDR3 protein: CASSPGQGARRNYGYTF. In nucleotides, the CDR3 is TGTGCTAGCAGCCCAGGACAGGGGGCGCGTCGGAACTATGGCTACACCTTC. Filled out from reference TRBV7-7 and TRBJ1-2, the complete variable domain reads GAGVSQSPRYKVTKRGQDVTLRCDPISSHATLYWYQQALGQGPEFLTYFNYEAQPDKSGLPSDRFSAERPEGSISTLTIQRTEQRDSAMYRCASSPGQGARRNYGYTFGSGTRLTVV.

In DNA, the CDR3 is TGTGCCAGTGCAGAAGCAGGGGGGACTGAAGCTTTCTTT. Its protein product is CASAEAGGTEAFF. The V call is TRBV25-1, the J call TRBJ1-1, with 7 bases that match TRBD1. The trim removed 9 bases at V and 5 bases at J, leaving 9 bases unmatched. The CDR3 runs 13 residues. The germline CDR1 and CDR2 sequences are MGHDK and SYGVNS.

V and J are TRBV9 and TRBJ2-7, with D uncertain. This CDR3 has 15 amino acids. Germline lookup yields CDR1 SGDLS and CDR2 YYNGEE. Trimming left V 0 bases short and J 0 bases short, with 10 bases between. CDR3 region: CASSVGAESSYEQYF. The CDR3 coding sequence is TGTGCCAGCAGCGTAGGTGCGGAAAGCTCCTACGAGCAGTACTTC.

V is TRBV28 and J is TRBJ1-5; D remains unclear. The CDR3 spans 15 residues. Between the trimmed V and J ends, which lost 4 bases and 0 bases, there was a span of 10 bases. CDR1 and CDR2 (germline): MDHEN, SYDVKM. CDR3 sequence: CASSYGGYSNQPQHF. CDR3 DNA: TGTGCCAGCAGTTACGGCGGGTATAGCAATCAGCCCCAGCATTTT.

J is TRBJ1-1 and V is TRBV11-2, with TRBD1 matching over 8 bases. Trimming removed 5 bases from V and 8 bases from J; junction bases left unmatched: 4. The CDR3 loop spans 12 amino acids. The V gene's germline CDR1 is SGHAT and CDR2 FQNNGV. DNA of the CDR3: TGTGCCAGCAGCCCCCGGGACAGGGAAGCTTTCTTT. Translated: CASSPRDREAFF.

The V call is TRBV6-4, the J call TRBJ2-1, with D possibly TRBD2 on 6 matching bases. Trimming removed 6 bases at V and 7 bases at J, with 13 bases between. Germline CDR1 is MRHNA and CDR2 is SNTAGT. The CDR3 consists of 13 residues. The CDR3 nucleotides are TGTGCCAGCAGCCGGGAGACTCGGAATGAGCAGTTCTTC. Protein: CASSRETRNEQFF.

The chain employs TRBV28 and TRBJ1-1, with 7 bases matching TRBD1. The V gene's germline CDR1 is MDHEN and CDR2 SYDVKM. The CDR3 consists of 14 residues. V was clipped by 6 bases and J by 5 bases; unmatched bases: 9. The DNA of the CDR3 is TGTGCCAGCAGGGGAGAGGGGGCGCGGACTGAAGCTTTCTTT. Amino acids: CASRGEGARTEAFF.